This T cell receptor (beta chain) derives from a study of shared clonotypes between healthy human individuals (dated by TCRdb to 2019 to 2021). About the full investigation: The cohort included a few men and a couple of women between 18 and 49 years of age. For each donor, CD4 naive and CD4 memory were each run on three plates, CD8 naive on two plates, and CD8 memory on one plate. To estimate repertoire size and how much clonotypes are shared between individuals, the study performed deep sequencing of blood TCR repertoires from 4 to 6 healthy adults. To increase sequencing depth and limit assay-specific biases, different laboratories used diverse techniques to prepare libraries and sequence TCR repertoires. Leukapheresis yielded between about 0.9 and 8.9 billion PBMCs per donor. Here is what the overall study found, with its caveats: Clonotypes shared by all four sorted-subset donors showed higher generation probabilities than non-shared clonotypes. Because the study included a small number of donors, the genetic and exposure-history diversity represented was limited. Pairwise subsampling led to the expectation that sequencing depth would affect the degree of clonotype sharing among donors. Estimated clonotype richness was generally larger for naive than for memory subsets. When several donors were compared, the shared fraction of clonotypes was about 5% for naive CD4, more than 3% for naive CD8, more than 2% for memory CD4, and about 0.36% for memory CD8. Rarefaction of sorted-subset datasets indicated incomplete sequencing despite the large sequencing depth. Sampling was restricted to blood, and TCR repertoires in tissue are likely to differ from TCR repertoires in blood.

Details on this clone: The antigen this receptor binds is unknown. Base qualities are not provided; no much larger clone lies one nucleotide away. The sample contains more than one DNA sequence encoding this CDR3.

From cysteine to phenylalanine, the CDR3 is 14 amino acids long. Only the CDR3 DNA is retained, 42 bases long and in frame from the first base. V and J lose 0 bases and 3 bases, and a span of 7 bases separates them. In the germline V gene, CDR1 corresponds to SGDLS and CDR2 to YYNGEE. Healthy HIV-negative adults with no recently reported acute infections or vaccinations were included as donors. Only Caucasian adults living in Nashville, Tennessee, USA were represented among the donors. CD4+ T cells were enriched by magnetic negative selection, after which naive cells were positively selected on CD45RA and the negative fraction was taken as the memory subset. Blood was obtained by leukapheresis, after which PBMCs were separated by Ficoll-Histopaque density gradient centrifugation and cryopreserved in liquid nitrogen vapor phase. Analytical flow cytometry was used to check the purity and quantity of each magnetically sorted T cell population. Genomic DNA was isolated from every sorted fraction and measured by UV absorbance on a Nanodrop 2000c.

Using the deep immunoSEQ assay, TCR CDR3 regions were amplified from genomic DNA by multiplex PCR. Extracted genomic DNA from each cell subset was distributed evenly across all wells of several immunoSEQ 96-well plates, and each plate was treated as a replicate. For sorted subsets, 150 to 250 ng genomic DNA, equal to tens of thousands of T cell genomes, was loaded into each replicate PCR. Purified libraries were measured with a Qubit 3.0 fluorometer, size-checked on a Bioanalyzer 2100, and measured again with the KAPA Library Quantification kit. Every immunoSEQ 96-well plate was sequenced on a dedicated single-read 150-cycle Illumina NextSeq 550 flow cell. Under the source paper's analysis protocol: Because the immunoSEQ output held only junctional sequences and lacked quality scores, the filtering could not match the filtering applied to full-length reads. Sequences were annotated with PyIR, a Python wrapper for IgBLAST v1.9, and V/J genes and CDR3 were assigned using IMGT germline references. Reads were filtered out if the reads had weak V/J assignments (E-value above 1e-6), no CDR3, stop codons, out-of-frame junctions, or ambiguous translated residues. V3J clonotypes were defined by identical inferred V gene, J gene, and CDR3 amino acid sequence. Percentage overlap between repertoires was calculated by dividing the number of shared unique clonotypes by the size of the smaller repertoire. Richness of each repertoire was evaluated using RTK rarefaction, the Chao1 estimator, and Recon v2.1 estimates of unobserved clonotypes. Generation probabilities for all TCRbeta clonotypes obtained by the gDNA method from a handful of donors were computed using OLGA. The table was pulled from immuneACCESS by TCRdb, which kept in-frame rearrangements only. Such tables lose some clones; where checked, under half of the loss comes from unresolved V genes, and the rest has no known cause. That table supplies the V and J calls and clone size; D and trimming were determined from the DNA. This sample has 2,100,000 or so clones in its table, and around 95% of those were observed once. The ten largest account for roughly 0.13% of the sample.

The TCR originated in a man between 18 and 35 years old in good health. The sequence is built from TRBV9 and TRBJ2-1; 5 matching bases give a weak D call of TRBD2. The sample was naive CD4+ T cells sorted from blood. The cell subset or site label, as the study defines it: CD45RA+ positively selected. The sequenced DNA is TGTGCCAGCAGCGTAGCCAGCGGCTACAATGAGCAGTTCTTC. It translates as CASSVASGYNEQFF.